This T cell receptor (beta chain) emerged from a study of shared clonotypes between healthy human individuals. Generated by immunoSEQ multiplex PCR, the TCRdb table keeps only in-frame clones and is missing some. The repertoire has about 2 million clones, roughly 96% of them found once; the top ten carry around 0.13%. The CDR3 consists of 14 residues. Germline loops: CDR1 MNHEY, CDR2 SVGAGI. Concerning this clone itself: A junction boundary mismatches the germline segment, possibly from a read error.

Sequencing was performed on naive CD4+ T cells sorted from blood. Subset in this sample: CD45RA+ positively selected. The chain has TRBV6-5 and TRBJ2-7; 7 positions match TRBD1. This TCR came from a man aged 18 to 35 in good health. CDR3 nucleotide sequence: TGTGCCAGCAGGCTCCGGGACAGAAAGTCATCGGATCCCTTT. This translates into CASRLRDRKSSDPF.